The clone carrying this TCR beta chain was detected a few times. The target antigen is unknown. This record comes from a study of post-analysis software for immune sequencing data. General study results and limits: Batch-matched samples strongly co-clustered by F measure. In patients, TRBV5-6, TRBV5-1 and TRBV20-1 belonged to five TRBV segments found more frequently than in controls.

With 6 bases removed from V and 3 bases from J, the gap between germline ends came to 8 bases. From germline, CDR1 is WSHSY and CDR2 SAAADI. The CDR3 covers 12 residues. Unique molecular identifiers tagged the TCR beta cDNA libraries. Via MiXCR, TCRdb re-called the PCR reads, giving one row per CDR3 protein. Among 450,000 to 700,000 distinct CDR3 sequences listed, about 40% were seen once. This sequence was found in a girl aged 10 to 17 with multiple sclerosis. The gene calls are TRBV10-2 and TRBJ1-1; D unclear. The specimen sequenced was blood. This CDR3 is CASSEVYTEAFF. The CDR3 bases are TGCGCCAGCAGCGAAGTTTACACTGAAGCTTTCTTT.